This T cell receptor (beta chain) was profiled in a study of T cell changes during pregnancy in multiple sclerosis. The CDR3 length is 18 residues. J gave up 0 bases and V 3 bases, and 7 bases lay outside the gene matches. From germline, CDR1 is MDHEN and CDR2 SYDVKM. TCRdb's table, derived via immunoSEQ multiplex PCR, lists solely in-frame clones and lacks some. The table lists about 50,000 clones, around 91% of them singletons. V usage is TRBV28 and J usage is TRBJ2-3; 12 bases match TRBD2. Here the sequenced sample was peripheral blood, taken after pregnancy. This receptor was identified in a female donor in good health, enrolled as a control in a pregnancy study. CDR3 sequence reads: CASSFLPLAGGSTDTQYF. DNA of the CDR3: TGTGCCAGCAGTTTCTTGCCACTAGCGGGAGGAAGCACAGATACGCAGTATTTT. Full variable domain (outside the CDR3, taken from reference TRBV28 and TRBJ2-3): DVKVTQSSRYLVKRTGEKVFLECVQDMDHENMFWYRQDPGLGLRLIYFSYDVKMKEKGDIPEGYSVSREKKERFSLILESASTNQTSMYLCASSFLPLAGGSTDTQYFGPGTRLTVL.